This T cell receptor beta chain was profiled in a study of T-cell memory formation after mild COVID-19 (dated by TCRdb to the early 2020s). At the level of the whole study: TCR sequence clusters from the two donors were found to be largely donor specific. Two young, previously healthy adult volunteers made up the cohort, one male and one female. In a couple of donors, T-cell clones that expanded and contracted after mild COVID-19 were tracked by sequencing TCRalpha and TCRbeta repertoires over time.

Note on this clonotype: Its target antigen remains unknown. No much larger clonotype is one base removed from it; base qualities were not supplied.

What the research found in general, with its limitations: SARS-CoV-2 specificity was not confirmed for the second-wave clones peaking on day 37. Contracting CD4+ clones turned up mainly in the CM and EM memory subsets, whereas EMRA was where CD8+ clones were enriched. From day 15 to 85, contracting clones showed balanced CD4/CD8 phenotypes, whereas a second wave of clones that expanded from day 15 to 37 leaned towards CD4+. The study included only a couple of mild cases, and larger cohorts that include severe cases with pre-infection samples were judged to be necessary. Some responding clones were found in pre-infection memory, which suggests that pre-existing cross-reactive memory T cells took part in the SARS-CoV-2 response.

PBMCs were isolated by Ficoll-Paque density gradient centrifugation. The CDR3 measures 17 amino acids from cysteine to phenylalanine. Only the CDR3 portion is preserved as DNA: 51 bases, with reading frame beginning at the first base. CDR1 MNHEY and CDR2 SVGEGT are derived from the germline V gene. Trimming takes 5 bases off V and 4 bases off J; junction bases not matched to a gene: 11. Sequencing was carried out with an Illumina NovaSeq 6000. TCRalpha and TCRbeta cDNA libraries were constructed by 5'RACE with constant-segment primers, with sample barcodes and unique molecular identifiers being introduced. RNA was extracted from every sample with Trizol reagent. Library amplification was performed in two PCR steps, and a second sample barcode and Illumina TruSeq adapters were introduced in the second step. Libraries were sequenced on an Illumina NovaSeq with 2 x 150 bp paired-end reads. Under the source paper's analysis protocol: The reads were demultiplexed and collapsed into UMI-guided consensus sequences using migec v1.2.7. Using mixcr v2.1.11, UMI consensuses were aligned to TRA and TRB V and J templates and then assembled into clonotypes. Expanded or contracted clonotypes were those called significant by both edgeR and NoisET, with noise models trained on biological replicates. For edgeR calls, the cutoffs were a false discovery rate-adjusted p below 0.01 and a log2 fold-change threshold of 1. As an exploratory analysis of dynamics, max-normalized trajectories of the 1000 most abundant clonotypes were examined with PCA combined with hierarchical clustering. Separately sequenced CD4+ and CD8+ repertoires were used to assign a CD4 or CD8 phenotype to each responding clone. The raw public reads went through TCRdb reprocessing: fastp at Q25, MiXCR clone calling, in-frame beta chains kept. Entries are consolidated by CDR3 protein sequence, retaining the most common genes and DNA. The V and J calls were not made by the authors but by TCRdb's processing. The sample has around 250,000 distinct CDR3 sequences on record, roughly a sixth of them singletons. 20% to 25% of the sample is held by the ten biggest clonotypes.

The material sequenced was PBMCs or a T cell subset sorted from them (not recorded which). The V gene is TRBV6-2 or TRBV6-3 and the J gene is TRBJ2-5; 12 bases in the junction line up with TRBD2. The receptor's source is a man aged 18 to 35 who had mild COVID-19 (a few samples of this study predate the infection). The sample titles of this study are shuffled in the database, so cell type and time point are left out; the donor was told from shared clones. CDR3 loop: CASSTGGTSGGRETQYF. At the DNA level, the sequence is TGTGCCAGCAGTACCGGAGGAACTAGCGGGGGGCGAGAGACCCAGTACTTC.